This T cell receptor (beta chain) was captured by sequencing in a study of OX40 agonist ivuxolimab in advanced cancers. Study-wide background: The diagnoses of dose-escalation patients were hepatocellular carcinoma, melanoma, renal cell or head and neck cancer. Partial responses were seen in three patients, one with hepatocellular carcinoma and two with cutaneous melanoma. General study results and limits: More expanded clones were found, on average, in CD8+ than in CD4+ T cells.

With baseline, cycle 4 day 1, and cycle 7 day 1 as timepoints, blood was sampled. A remark on this clone: No antigen is known for it.

Produced via immunoSEQ multiplex PCR; TCRdb's table is partial and in-frame only. The sample holds 25,000 to 35,000 clones, about three quarters seen once. V lost 7 bases and J 12 bases, leaving 24 bases between the germline ends. Per germline, CDR1 GTSNPN and CDR2 SVGIG (reference sequence). This CDR3 spans 14 amino acids. This sequence was found in an adult with an advanced solid tumor such as melanoma, head and neck, liver or kidney cancer. The chain couples TRBV30 to TRBJ1-4; tentatively, D is TRBD1 (5 bases). This specimen consisted of CD4+ or CD8+ T cells sorted from blood, obtained in a trial of the OX40 agonist ivuxolimab. The CDR3 sequence is CAYLRGRGMKELFF. The CDR3 DNA reads as TGTGCCTACTTAAGGGGTCGTGGGATGAAAGAACTGTTTTTT.